A single T cell receptor beta chain is shown here with its context. The antigen is undetermined. The data belong to a study of T cell responses to AZD1222 COVID-19 vaccine. Produced via immunoSEQ multiplex PCR; TCRdb's table is partial and in-frame only. Among 85,000 to 90,000 clones listed, roughly 90% were seen once. Losses at the gene ends were 6 bases for V and 4 bases for J; bases not matched to a gene: 9. The CDR3 totals 15 residues. Germline values: CDR1 MNHEY, CDR2 SVGAGI. Study conclusions and caveats: Spike as a whole was targeted by vaccine-associated CD4 TCRs, dominant at 160-218 and 743-854.

Sequences were derived from peripheral blood, sampled on day 0 of AZD1222 vaccination. The V and J genes are TRBV6-5 and TRBJ2-7; 10 bases are shared with TRBD2. The origin of this receptor is an adult in good health. CDR3 sequence (DNA): TGTGCCAGCAGGGGAGAAGTAGCGGGAGGATACGAGCAGTACTTC. Translating gives CASRGEVAGGYEQYF.